This T cell receptor beta chain was sequenced for a study of T cell repertoires in cytomegalovirus infection. Across the study: CMV infection plus the matching HLA type was flagged by public TCR beta signatures. Findings and limits, study-wide: Ex vivo responses were dominated by HLA-C-restricted CMV-specific TCR beta clonotypes. CMV carriers with the relevant HLA were identified by cumulative public TCR beta family frequency.

Concerning this clonotype: Its specificity is unknown.

Trimming cost V 5 bases and J 4 bases; bases outside gene matches: 5. Germline assignment: CDR1 MDHEN and CDR2 SYDVKM. The CDR3 length is 14 residues. In TCRdb, the reads were re-called with MiXCR into one record per CDR3 protein. The sample comprises fewer than 250,000 distinct CDR3 sequences, about 20% of which are singletons, and around a sixth rests with the top ten. Sequenced input: CD8+ T cells from PBMCs. The receptor's source is a human donor in good health (CMV status not recorded). Some clones in this sample may be carry-over from other donors' samples. The chain joins TRBV28 to TRBJ1-1; 9 bases line up with TRBD1. CDR3 sequence (DNA): TGTGCCAGCAGTAAACAGGGGGCTGGCACTGAAGCTTTCTTT. This sequence encodes CASSKQGAGTEAFF.